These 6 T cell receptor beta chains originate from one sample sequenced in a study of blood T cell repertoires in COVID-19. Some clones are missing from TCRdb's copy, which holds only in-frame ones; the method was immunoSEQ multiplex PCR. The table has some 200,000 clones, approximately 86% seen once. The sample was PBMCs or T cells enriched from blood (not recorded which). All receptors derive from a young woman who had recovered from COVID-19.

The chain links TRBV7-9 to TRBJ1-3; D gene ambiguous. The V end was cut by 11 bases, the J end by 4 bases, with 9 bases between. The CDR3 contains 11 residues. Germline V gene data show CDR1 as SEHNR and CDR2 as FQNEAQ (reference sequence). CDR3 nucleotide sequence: TGTGCCCACACGGAGGGAAACACCATATATTTT. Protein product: CAHTEGNTIYF.

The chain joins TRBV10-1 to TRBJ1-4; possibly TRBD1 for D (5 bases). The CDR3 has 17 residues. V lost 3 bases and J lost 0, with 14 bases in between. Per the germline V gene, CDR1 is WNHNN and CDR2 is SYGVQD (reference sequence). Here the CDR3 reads CASSEGREEATNEKLFF. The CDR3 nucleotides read TGCGCCAGCAGTGAAGGCAGGGAGGAGGCAACTAATGAAAAACTGTTTTTT.

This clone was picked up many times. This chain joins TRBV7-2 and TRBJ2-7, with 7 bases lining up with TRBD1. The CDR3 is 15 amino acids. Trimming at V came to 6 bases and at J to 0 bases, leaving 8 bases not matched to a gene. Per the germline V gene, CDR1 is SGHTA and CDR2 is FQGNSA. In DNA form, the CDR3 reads TGTGCCAGCAGTTCTACAGGGGAAGCCTCCTACGAGCAGTACTTC. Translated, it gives CASSSTGEASYEQYF.

The chain's CDR3 is CASSKGTDNYGYTF. The DNA for the CDR3 is TGTGCCAGCAGCAAAGGAACAGACAACTATGGCTACACCTTC. V and J are TRBV21-1 and TRBJ1-2; the table's D call of TRBD1 was not tested on the DNA. TRBV21-1 is designated a pseudogene. The CDR3 extends over 14 amino acids.

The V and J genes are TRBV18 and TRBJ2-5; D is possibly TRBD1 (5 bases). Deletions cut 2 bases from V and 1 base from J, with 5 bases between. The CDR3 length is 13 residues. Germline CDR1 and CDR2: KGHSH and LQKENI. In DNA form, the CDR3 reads TGTGCCAGCTCACCAACAGGCCAAGAGACCCAGTACTTC. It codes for CASSPTGQETQYF.

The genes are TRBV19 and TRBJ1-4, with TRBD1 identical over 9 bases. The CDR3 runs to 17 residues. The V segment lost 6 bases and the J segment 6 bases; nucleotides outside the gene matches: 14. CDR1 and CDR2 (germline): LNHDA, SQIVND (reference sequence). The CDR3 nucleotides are TGTGCCAGTAGCAGTACCGGGACAGGGTTGTTAGATGAAAAACTGTTTTTT. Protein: CASSSTGTGLLDEKLFF.